Listed here is a single T cell receptor beta chain. This specimen comes from a study of blood T cell repertoires in COVID-19. About the research overall: Italy, Spain and the United States were the sources of the convalescent and acute COVID-19 samples. In each case, the material was cDNA or gDNA derived from T cells, B-cell-depleted T cells, or PBMCs.

In the authors' workflow: Researchers report that nucleated cell counts were estimated from reference gene primer amplification. Data came from immunoSEQ multiplex PCR; TCRdb stores just in-frame clones and leaves some out. V and J calls and clone size are those listed in that table; D and trimming were worked out from the DNA. The table lists roughly 200,000 clones, 70% to 80% of them singletons. A Seattle source enrolled patients during active infection and followed them longitudinally. Per germline, CDR1 MNHNS and CDR2 SASEGT. This CDR3 has 15 residues. J lost 8 bases, V lost 1 base, and 9 bases had no gene match.

This TCR was sampled from a woman aged 40 to 50 with COVID-19, enrolled during active disease. The sequencing sample was made of peripheral blood. V gene TRBV6-1 combines with J gene TRBJ1-2, with 8 bases matching TRBD1. The DNA for the CDR3 is TGTGCCAGCAGTGAAGTGCCCAGGGGGCCGAAAGGCTACACCTTC. The encoded protein is CASSEVPRGPKGYTF.